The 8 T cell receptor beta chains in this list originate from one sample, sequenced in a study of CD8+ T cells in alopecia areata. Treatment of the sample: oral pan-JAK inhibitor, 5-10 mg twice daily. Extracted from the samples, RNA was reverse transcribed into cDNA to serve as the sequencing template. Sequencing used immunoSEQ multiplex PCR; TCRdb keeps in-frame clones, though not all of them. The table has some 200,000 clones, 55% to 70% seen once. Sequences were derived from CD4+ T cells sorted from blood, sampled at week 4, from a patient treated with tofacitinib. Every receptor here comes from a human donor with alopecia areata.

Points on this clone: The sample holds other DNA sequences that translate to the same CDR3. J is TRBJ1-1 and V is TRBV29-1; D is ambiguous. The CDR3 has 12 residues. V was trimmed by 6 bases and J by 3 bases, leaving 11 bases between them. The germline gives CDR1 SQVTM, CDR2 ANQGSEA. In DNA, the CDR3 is TGCAGCGTCGGAATTTGGGACACTGAAGCTTTCTTT. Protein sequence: CSVGIWDTEAFF.

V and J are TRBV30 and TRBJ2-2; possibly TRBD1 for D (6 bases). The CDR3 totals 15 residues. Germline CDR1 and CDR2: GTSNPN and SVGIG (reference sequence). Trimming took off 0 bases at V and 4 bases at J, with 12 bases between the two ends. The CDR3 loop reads CAWSVQGAGTGELFF. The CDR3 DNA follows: TGTGCCTGGAGTGTACAGGGCGCGGGCACCGGGGAGCTGTTTTTT.

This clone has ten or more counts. CDR3 nucleotides: TGTGCCAGCAGTGAGACAAAGGGGGCTTCACCCCTCCACTTT. It yields the protein CASSETKGASPLHF. The chain carries TRBV28 and TRBJ1-6; TRBD1 agrees at 7 bases. V lost 5 bases, J lost 9 bases, and 7 bases stayed unmatched. The CDR3 is 14 amino acids. Germline CDR1 is MDHEN and CDR2 is SYDVKM.

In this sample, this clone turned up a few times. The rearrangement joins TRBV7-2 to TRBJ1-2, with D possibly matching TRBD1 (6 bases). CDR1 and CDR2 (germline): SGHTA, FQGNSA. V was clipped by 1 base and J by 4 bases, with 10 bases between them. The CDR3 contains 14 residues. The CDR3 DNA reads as TGTGCCAGCAGCTTAGTACAGGGCGTCTATGGCTACACCTTC. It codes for CASSLVQGVYGYTF.

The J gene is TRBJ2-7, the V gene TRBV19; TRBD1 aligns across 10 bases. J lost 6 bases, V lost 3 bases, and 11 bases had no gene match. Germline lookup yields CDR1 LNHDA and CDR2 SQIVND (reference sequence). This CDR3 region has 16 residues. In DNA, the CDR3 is TGTGCCAGTAGTATCAGGCTACGACAGGGGGCCCTCGAGCAGTACTTC. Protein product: CASSIRLRQGALEQYF.

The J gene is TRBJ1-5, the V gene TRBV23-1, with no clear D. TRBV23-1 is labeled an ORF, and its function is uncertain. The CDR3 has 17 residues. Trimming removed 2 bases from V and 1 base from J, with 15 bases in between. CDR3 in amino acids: CASSQPRRHPSNQPQHF. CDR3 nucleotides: TGCGCCAGCAGTCAACCCCGACGCCACCCCAGCAATCAGCCCCAGCATTTT.

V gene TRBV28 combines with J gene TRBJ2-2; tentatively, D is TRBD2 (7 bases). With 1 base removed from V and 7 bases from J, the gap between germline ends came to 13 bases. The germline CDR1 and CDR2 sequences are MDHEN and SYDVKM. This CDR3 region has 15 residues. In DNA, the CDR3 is TGTGCCAGCAGTTTATACGGGGGGCAGGGCGGGGAGCTGTTTTTT. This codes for CASSLYGGQGGELFF.

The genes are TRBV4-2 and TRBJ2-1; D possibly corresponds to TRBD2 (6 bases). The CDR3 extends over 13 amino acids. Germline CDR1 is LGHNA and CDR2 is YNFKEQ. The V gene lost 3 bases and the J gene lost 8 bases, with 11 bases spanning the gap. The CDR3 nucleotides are TGTGCCAGCAGCCAGGCTAGCGAGCATGAGCAGTTCTTC. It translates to CASSQASEHEQFF.